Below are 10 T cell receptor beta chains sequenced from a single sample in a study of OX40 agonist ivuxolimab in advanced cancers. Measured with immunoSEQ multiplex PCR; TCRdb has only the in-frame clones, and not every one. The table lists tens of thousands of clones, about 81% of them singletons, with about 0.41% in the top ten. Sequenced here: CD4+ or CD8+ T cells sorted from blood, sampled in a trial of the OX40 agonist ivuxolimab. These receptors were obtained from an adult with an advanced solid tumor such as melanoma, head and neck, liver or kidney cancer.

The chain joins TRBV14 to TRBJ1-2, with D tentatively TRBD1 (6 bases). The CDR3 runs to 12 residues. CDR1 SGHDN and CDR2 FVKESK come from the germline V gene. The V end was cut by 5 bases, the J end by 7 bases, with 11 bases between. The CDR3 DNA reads TGTGCCAGCAGCGTCAGGGGTCGTGGCTACACCTTC. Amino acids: CASSVRGRGYTF.

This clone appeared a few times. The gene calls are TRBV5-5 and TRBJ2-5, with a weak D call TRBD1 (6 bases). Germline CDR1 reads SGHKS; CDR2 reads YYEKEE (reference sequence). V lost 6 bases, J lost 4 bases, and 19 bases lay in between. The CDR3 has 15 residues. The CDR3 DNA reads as TGTGCCAGCACCCGGTTGGCACAGGGATTAGAGACCCAGTACTTC. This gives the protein CASTRLAQGLETQYF.

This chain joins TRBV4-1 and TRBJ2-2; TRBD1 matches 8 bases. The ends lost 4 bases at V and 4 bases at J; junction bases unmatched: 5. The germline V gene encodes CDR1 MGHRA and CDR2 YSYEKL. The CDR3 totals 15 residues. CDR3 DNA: TGCGCCAGCAGCCGAGGACAGGGTGGCACCGGGGAGCTGTTTTTT. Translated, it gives CASSRGQGGTGELFF.

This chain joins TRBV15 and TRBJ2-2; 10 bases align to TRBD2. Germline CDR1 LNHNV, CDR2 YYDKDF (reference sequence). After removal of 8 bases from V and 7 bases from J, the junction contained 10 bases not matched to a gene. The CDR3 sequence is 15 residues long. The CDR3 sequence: CATWLAGVVGGELFF. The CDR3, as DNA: TGTGCCACCTGGCTAGCGGGAGTTGTGGGCGGGGAGCTGTTTTTT.

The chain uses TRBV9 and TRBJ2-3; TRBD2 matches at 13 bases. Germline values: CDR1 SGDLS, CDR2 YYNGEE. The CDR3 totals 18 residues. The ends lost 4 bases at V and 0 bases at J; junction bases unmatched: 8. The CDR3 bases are TGTGCCAGCAGCCCTTCGGGACTAGCGGGAACTAGCACAGATACGCAGTATTTT. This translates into CASSPSGLAGTSTDTQYF.

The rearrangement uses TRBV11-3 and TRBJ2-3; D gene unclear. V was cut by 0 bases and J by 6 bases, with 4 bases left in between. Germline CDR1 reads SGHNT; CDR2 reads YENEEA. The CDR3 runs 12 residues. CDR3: CASSLDGDTQYF. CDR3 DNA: TGTGCCAGCAGCTTAGATGGGGATACGCAGTATTTT.

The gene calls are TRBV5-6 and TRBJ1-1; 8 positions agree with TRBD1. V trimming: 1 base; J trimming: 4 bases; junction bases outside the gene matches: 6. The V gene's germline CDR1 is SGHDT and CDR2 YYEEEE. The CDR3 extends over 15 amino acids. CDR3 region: CASSLIQGVGTEAFF. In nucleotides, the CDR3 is TGTGCCAGCAGCTTGATACAGGGGGTGGGCACTGAAGCTTTCTTT.

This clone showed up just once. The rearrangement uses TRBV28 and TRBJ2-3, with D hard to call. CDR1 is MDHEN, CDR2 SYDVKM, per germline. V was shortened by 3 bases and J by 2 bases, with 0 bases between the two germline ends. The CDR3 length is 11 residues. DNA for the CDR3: TGTGCCAGCAGTTTCACAGATACGCAGTATTTT. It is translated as CASSFTDTQYF.

The CDR3 nucleotides are TGTGCCAGCAGCTTGACGAGCAATCAGCCCCAGCATTTT. Its translation is CASSLTSNQPQHF. This chain links TRBV7-6 with TRBJ1-5; the D is unclear. The CDR3 loop spans 13 amino acids. With 3 bases removed from V and 1 base from J, the gap between germline ends came to 4 bases. CDR1 is SGHVS and CDR2 is FNYEAQ in the germline V gene. Complete variable domain (other parts from reference TRBV7-6 and TRBJ1-5): GAGVSQSPRYKVTKRGQDVALRCDPISGHVSLYWYRQALGQGPEFLTYFNYEAQQDKSGLPNDRFSAERPEGSISTLTIQRTEQRDSAMYRCASSLTSNQPQHFGDGTRLSIL.

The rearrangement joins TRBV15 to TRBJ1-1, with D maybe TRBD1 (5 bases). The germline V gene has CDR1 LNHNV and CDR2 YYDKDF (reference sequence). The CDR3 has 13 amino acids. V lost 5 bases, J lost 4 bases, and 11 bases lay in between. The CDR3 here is CATSYQGRTEAFF. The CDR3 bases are TGTGCCACCAGCTACCAGGGTCGCACTGAAGCTTTCTTT.